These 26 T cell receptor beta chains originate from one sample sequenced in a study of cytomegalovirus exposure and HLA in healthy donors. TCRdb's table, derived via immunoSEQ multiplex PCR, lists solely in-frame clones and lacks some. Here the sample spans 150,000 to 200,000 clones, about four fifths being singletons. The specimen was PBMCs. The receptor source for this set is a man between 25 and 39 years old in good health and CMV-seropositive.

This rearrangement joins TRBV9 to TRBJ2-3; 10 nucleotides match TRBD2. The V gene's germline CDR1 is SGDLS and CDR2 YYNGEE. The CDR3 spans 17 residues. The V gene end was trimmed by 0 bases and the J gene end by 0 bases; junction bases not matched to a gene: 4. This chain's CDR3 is CASSVGTSGVSTDTQYF. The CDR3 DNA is TGTGCCAGCAGCGTAGGTACTAGCGGGGTGAGCACAGATACGCAGTATTTT.

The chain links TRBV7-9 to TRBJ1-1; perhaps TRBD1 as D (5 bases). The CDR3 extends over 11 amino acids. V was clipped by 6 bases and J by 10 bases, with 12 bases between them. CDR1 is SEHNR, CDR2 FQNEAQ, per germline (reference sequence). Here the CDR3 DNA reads TGTGCCAGCAGTGCTGGGGGGGGAGCTTTCTTT. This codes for CASSAGGGAFF.

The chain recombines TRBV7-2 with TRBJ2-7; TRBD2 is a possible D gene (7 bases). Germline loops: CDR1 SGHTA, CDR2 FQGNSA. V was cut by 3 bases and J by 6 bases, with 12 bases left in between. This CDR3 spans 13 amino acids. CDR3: CASSLNREGEQYF. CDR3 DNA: TGTGCCAGCAGCTTGAACAGGGAGGGCGAGCAGTACTTC.

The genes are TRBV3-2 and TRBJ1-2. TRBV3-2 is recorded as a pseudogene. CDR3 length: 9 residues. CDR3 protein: CASIYRDTF. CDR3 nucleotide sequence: TGTGCCAGCATCTACCGTGACACCTTC.

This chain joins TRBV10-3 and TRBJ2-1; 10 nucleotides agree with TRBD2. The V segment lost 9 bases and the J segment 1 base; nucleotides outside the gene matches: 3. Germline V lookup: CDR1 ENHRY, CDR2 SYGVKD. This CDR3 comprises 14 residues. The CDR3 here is CAITSGASYNEQFF. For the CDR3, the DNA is TGTGCCATTACTAGCGGGGCGTCCTACAATGAGCAGTTCTTC.

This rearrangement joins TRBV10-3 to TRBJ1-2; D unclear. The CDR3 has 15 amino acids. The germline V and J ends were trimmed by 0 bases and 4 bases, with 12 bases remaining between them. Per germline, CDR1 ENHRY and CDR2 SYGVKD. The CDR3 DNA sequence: TGTGCCATCAGTGAGTCCCCGGACTACCGCTATGGCTACACCTTC. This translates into CAISESPDYRYGYTF.

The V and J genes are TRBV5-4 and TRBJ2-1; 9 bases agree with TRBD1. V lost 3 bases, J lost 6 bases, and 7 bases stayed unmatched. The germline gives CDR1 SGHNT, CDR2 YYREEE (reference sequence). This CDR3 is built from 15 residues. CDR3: CASSSTGGASNEQFF. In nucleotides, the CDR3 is TGTGCCAGCAGCTCAACAGGGGGCGCGAGCAATGAGCAGTTCTTC. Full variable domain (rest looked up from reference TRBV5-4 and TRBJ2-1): ETGVTQSPTHLIKTRGQQVTLRCSSQSGHNTVSWYQQALGQGPQFIFQYYREEENGRGNFPPRFSGLQFPNYSSELNVNALELDDSALYLCASSSTGGASNEQFFGPGTRLTVL.

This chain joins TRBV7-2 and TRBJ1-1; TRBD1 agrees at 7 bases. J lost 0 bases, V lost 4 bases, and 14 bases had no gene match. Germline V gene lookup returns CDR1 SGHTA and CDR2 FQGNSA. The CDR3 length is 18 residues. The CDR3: CASSSRLRTGGLNTEAFF. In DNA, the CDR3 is TGTGCCAGCAGCTCCCGGTTAAGGACAGGAGGTTTGAACACTGAAGCTTTCTTT. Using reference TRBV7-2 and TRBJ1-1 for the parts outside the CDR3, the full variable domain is GAGVSQSPSNKVTEKGKDVELRCDPISGHTALYWYRQSLGQGLEFLIYFQGNSAPDKSGLPSDRFSAERTGGSVSTLTIQRTQQEDSAVYLCASSSRLRTGGLNTEAFFGQGTRLTVV.

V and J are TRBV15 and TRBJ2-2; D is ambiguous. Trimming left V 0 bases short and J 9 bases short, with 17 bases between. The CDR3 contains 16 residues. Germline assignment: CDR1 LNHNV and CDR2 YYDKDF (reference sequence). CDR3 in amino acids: CATSREVDVPGRELFF. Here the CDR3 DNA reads TGTGCCACCAGCAGAGAGGTAGACGTCCCAGGCCGGGAGCTGTTTTTT.

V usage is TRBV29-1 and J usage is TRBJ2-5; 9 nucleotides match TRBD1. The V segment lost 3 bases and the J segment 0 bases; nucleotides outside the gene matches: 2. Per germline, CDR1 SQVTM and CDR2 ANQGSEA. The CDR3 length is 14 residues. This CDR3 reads CSVDGTGNQETQYF. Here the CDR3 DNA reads TGCAGCGTTGACGGGACAGGGAACCAAGAGACCCAGTACTTC.

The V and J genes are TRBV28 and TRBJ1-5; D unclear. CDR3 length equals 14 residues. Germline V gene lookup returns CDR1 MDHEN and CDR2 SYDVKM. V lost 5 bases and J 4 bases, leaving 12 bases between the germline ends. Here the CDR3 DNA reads TGTGCCAGCAGTATCCAGCGGGGAAATCAGCCCCAGCATTTT. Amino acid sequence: CASSIQRGNQPQHF. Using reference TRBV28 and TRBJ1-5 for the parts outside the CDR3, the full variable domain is DVKVTQSSRYLVKRTGEKVFLECVQDMDHENMFWYRQDPGLGLRLIYFSYDVKMKEKGDIPEGYSVSREKKERFSLILESASTNQTSMYLCASSIQRGNQPQHFGDGTRLSIL.

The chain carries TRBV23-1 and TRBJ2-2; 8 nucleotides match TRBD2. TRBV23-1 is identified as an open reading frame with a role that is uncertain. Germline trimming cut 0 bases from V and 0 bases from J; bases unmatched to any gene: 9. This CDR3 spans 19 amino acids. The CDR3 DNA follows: TGCGCCAGCAGTCAATCAACCGGGACTAGACCGTCGAACACCGGGGAGCTGTTTTTT. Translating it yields CASSQSTGTRPSNTGELFF.

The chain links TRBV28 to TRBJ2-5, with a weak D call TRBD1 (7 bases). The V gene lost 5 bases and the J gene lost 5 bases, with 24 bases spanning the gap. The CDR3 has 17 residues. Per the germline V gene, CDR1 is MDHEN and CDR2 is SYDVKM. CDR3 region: CASSPGRGQGGEETQYF. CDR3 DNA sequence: TGTGCCAGCAGTCCAGGAAGGGGGCAGGGCGGGGAGGAGACCCAGTACTTC.

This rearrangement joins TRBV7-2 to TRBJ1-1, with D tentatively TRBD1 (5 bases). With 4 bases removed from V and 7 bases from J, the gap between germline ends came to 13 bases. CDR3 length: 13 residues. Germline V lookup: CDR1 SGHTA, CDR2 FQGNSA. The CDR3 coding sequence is TGTGCCAGCAGCTCGACCTCGGGACTTGAAGCTTTCTTT. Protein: CASSSTSGLEAFF.

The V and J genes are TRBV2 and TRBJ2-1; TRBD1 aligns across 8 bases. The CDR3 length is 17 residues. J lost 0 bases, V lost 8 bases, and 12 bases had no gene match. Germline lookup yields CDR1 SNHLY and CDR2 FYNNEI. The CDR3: CASARGRPKSSYNEQFF. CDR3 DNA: TGTGCCAGCGCCAGGGGGCGGCCCAAGAGCTCCTACAATGAGCAGTTCTTC.

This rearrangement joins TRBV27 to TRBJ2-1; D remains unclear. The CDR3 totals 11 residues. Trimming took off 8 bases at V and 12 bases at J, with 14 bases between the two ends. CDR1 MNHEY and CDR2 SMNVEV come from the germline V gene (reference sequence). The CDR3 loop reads CASATRTGQFF. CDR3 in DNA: TGTGCCAGCGCGACTCGAACCGGGCAGTTCTTC.

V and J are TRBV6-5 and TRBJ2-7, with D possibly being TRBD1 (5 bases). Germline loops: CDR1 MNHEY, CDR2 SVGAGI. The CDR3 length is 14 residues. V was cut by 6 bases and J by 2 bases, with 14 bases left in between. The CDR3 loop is CASRKGESAYEQYF. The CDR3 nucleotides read TGTGCCAGCAGGAAAGGGGAATCAGCCTACGAGCAGTACTTC.

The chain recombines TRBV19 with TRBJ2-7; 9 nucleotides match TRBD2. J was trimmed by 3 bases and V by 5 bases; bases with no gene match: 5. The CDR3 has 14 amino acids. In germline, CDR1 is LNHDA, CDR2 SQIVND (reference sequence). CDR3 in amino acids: CASSPGLASYEQYF. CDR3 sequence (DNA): TGTGCCAGTAGTCCCGGACTAGCGAGCTACGAGCAGTACTTC.

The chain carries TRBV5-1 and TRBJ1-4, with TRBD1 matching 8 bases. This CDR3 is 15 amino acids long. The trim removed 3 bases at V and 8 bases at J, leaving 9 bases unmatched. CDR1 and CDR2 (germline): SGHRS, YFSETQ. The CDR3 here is CASSSGQGLGEKLFF. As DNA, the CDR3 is TGCGCCAGCAGCTCTGGACAGGGTCTAGGAGAAAAACTGTTTTTT.

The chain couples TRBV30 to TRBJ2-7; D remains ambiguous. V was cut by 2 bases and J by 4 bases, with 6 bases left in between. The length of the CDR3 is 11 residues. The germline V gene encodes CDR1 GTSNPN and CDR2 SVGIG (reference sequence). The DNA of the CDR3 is TGTGCCTGGAGTCCCCAATACGAGCAGTACTTC. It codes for CAWSPQYEQYF. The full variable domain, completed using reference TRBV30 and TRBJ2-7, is SQTIHQWPATLVQPVGSPLSLECTVEGTSNPNLYWYRQAAGRGLQLLFYSVGIGQISSEVPQNLSASRPQDRQFILSSKKLLLSDSGFYLCAWSPQYEQYFGPGTRLTVT.

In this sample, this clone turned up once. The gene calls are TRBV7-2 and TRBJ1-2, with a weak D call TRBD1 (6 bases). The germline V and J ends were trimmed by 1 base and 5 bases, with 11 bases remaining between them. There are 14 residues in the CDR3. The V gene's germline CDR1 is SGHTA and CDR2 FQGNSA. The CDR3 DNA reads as TGTGCCAGCAGCTTAGAGAGGGGGAATTATGGCTACACCTTC. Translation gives CASSLERGNYGYTF.

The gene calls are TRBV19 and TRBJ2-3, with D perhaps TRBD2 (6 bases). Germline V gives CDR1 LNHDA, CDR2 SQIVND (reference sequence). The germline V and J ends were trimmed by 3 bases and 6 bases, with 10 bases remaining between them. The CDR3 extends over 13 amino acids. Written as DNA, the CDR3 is TGTGCCAGTAGTATCGCGGGGTCTGATACGCAGTATTTT. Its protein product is CASSIAGSDTQYF.

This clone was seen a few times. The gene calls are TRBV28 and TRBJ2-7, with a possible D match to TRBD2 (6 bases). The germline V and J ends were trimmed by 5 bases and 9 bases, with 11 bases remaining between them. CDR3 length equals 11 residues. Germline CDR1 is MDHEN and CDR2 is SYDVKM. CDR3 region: CASSRGLGQYF. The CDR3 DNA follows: TGTGCCAGCAGTCGGGGGTTAGGGCAGTACTTC.

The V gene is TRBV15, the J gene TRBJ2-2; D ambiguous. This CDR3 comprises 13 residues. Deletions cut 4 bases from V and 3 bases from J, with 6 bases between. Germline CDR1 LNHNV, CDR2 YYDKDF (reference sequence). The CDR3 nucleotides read TGTGCCACCAGCAACTCCTACACCGGGGAGCTGTTTTTT. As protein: CATSNSYTGELFF.

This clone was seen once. The CDR3 loop is CASSWGDPVKNTIYF. DNA for the CDR3: TGTGCCAGCAGCTGGGGGGACCCGGTTAAAAACACCATATATTTT. V is TRBV7-9 and J is TRBJ1-3; the D gene is possibly TRBD1 (5 bases). CDR1 SEHNR and CDR2 FQNEAQ come from the germline V gene (reference sequence). The CDR3 totals 15 residues. Trimming cost V 4 bases and J 6 bases, with 16 bases left between them. Full variable domain (missing parts from reference TRBV7-9 and TRBJ1-3): DTGVSQNPRHKITKRGQNVTFRCDPISEHNRLYWYRQTLGQGPEFLTYFQNEAQLEKSRLLSDRFSAERPKGSFSTLEIQRTEQGDSAMYLCASSWGDPVKNTIYFGEGSWLTVV.

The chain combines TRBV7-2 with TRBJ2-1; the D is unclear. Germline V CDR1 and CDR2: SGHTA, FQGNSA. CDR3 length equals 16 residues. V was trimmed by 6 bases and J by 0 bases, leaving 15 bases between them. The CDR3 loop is CASSFLPFSSYNEQFF. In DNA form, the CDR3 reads TGTGCCAGCAGTTTCCTGCCCTTTAGCTCCTACAATGAGCAGTTCTTC.